This TCR beta chain was identified during a study of cytomegalovirus exposure and HLA in healthy donors. A word on this clone: Its antigen remains unknown.

The CDR3 is 14 residues long. The germline CDR1 and CDR2 sequences are LNHDA and SQIVND (reference sequence). Germline trimming cut 2 bases from V and 5 bases from J; bases unmatched to any gene: 5. Findings of the study overall: Among donors in an Asian-associated ancestry cluster, a later analysis reportedly found fewer N-insertions than the roughly 680-donor mean.

Vbeta (60) and Jbeta (13) primers were used in the PCR. Sequencing was performed with immunoSEQ multiplex PCR; in TCRdb, only in-frame clones are kept and a portion is missing. This sample has some 98,000 clones, with around three quarters found just once. The chain recombines TRBV19 with TRBJ1-1; TRBD1 matches at 7 bases. The sequenced sample consisted of PBMCs. The clonotype originates from a human donor in good health. CDR3 bases: TGTGCCAGTAGTATACCGACAGGGCGGACTGAAGCTTTCTTT. Encoded protein: CASSIPTGRTEAFF.